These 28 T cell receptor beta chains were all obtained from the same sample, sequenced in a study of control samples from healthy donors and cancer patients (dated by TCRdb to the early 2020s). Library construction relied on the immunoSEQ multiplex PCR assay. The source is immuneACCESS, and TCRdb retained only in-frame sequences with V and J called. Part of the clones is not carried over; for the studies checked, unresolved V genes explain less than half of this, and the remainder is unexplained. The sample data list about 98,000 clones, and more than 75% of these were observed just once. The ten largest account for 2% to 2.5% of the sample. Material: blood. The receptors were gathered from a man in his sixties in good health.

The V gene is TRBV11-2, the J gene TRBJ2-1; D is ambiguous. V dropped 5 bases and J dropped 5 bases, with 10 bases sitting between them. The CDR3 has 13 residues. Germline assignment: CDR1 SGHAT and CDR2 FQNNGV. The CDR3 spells CASSTWTDNEQFF. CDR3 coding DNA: TGTGCCAGCAGCACGTGGACCGACAATGAGCAGTTCTTC.

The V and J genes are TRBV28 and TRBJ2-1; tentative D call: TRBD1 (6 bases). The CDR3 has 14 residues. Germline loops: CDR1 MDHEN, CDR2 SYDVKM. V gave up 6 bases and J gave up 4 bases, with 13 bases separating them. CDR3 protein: CASRGRGYYNEQFF. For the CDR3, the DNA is TGTGCCAGCAGAGGAAGGGGGTATTACAATGAGCAGTTCTTC.

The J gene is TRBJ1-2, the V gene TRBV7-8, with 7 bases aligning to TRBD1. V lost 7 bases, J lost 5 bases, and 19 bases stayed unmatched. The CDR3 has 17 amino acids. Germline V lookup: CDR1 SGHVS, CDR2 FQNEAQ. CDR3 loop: CASIRGRQGPAGYGYTF. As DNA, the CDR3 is TGTGCCAGCATAAGGGGGAGACAGGGCCCAGCGGGGTATGGCTACACCTTC.

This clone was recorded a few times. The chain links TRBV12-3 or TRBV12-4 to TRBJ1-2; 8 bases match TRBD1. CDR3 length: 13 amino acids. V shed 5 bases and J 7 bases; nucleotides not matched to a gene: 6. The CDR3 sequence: CASSPGQGVGYTF. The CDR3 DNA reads TGTGCCAGCAGTCCCGGACAGGGAGTTGGCTACACCTTC.

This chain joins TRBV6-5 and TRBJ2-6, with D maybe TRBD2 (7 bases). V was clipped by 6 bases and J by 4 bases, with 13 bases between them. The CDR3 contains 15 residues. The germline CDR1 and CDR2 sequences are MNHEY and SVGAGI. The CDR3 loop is CASSRGGAGANVLTF. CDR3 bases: TGTGCCAGCAGCAGAGGGGGGGCGGGGGCCAACGTCCTGACTTTC.

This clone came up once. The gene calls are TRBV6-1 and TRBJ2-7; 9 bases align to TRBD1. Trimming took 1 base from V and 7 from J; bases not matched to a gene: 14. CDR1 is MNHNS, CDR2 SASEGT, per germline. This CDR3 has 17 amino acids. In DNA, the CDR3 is TGTGCCAGCAGTGAAGTGGGGACAGGGCTGTACGAAGGGGAGCAGTACTTC. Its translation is CASSEVGTGLYEGEQYF.

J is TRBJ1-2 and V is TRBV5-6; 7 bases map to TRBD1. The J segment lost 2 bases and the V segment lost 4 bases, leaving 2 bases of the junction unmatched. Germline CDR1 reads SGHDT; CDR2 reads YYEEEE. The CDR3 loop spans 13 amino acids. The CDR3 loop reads CASSAGQNYGYTF. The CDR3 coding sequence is TGTGCCAGCAGCGCGGGACAGAACTATGGCTACACCTTC.

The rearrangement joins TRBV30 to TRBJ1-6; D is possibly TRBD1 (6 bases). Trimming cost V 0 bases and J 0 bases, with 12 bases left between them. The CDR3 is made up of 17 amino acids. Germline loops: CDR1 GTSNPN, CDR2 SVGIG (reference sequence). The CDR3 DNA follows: TGTGCCTGGAGTGTACCAGGGGCCAGCTCCTATAATTCACCCCTCCACTTT. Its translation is CAWSVPGASSYNSPLHF.

The DNA of the CDR3 is TGTGCCACCGGAGGGGGTCGAGGCACAGATACGCAGTATTTT. The encoded protein is CATGGGRGTDTQYF. V is TRBV5-8 and J is TRBJ2-3; the D call may be TRBD1 or TRBD2 (6 bases each). The CDR3 consists of 14 residues. Germline CDR1 reads SGHTS; CDR2 reads YDEGEE. Between the trimmed V and J ends, which lost 9 bases and 1 base, there was a span of 15 bases.

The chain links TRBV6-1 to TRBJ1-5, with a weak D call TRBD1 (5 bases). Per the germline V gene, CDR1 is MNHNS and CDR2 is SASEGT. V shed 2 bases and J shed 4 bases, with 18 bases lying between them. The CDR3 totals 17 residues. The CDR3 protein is CASSERSSRTRNQPQHF. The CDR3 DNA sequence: TGTGCCAGCAGTGAAAGATCGAGTCGGACACGTAATCAGCCCCAGCATTTT.

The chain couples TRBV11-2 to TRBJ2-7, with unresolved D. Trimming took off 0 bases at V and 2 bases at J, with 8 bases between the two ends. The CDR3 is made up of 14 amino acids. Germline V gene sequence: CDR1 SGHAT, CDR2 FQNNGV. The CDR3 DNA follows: TGTGCCAGCAGCTTAGAACCGGTACCCTACGAGCAGTACTTC. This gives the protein CASSLEPVPYEQYF.

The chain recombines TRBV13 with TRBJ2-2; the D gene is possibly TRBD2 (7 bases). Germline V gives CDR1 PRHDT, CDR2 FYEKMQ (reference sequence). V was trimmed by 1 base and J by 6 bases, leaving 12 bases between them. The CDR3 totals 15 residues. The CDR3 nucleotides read TGTGCCAGCAGCTTAGAGGGGGGGGCACCCGGGGAGCTGTTTTTT. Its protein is CASSLEGGAPGELFF.

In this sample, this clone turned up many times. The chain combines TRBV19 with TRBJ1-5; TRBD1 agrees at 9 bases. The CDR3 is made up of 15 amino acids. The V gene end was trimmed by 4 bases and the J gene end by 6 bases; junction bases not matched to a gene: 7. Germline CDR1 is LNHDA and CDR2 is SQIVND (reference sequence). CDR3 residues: CASSTPGQGTQPQHF. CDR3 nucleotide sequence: TGTGCCAGTAGTACCCCCGGACAGGGGACTCAGCCCCAGCATTTT.

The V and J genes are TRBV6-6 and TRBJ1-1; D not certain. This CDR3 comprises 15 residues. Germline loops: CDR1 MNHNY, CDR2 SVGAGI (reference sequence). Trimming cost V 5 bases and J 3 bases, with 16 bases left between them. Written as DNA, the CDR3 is TGTGCCAGCAGTCCGCGGACGGGCTGGGACACTGAAGCTTTCTTT. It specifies CASSPRTGWDTEAFF.

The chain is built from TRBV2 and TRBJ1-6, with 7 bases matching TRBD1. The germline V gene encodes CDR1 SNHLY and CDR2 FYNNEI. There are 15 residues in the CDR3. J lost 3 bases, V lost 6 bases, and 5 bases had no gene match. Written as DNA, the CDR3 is TGTGCCAGCAGGGCGACAGGGAACTATAATTCACCCCTCCACTTT. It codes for CASRATGNYNSPLHF.

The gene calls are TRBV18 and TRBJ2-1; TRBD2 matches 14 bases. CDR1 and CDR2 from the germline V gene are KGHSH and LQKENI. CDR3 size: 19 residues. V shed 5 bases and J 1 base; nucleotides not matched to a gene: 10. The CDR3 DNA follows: TGTGCCAGCTCAATCTCGGGACTAGCGGGAGCCCCGTCCTACAATGAGCAGTTCTTC. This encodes CASSISGLAGAPSYNEQFF. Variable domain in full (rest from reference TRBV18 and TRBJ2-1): NAGVMQNPRHLVRRRGQEARLRCSPMKGHSHVYWYRQLPEEGLKFMVYLQKENIIDESGMPKERFSAEFPKEGPSILRIQQVVRGDSAAYFCASSISGLAGAPSYNEQFFGPGTRLTVL.

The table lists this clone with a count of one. The CDR3 DNA is TGTGCCAGCAGCTTGGGACAGGGCGGATCCGAGCAGTACTTC. It is translated as CASSLGQGGSEQYF. V is TRBV7-9 and J is TRBJ2-7, with 9 bases fitting TRBD1. This CDR3 is 14 amino acids long. The V segment lost 3 bases and the J segment 6 bases; nucleotides outside the gene matches: 6. The V gene's germline CDR1 is SEHNR and CDR2 FQNEAQ (reference sequence).

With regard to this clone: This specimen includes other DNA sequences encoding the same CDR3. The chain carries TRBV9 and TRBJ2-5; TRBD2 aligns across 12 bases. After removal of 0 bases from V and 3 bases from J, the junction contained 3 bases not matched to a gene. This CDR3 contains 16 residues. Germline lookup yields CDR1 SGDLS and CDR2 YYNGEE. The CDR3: CASSVGPSGGEETQYF. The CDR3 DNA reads TGTGCCAGCAGCGTAGGGCCTAGCGGGGGGGAAGAGACCCAGTACTTC.

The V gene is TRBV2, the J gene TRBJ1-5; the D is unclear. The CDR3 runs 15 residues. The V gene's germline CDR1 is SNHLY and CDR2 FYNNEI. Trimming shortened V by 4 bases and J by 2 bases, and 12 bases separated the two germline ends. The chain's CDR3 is CASSVYGVGNQPQHF. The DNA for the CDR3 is TGTGCCAGCAGTGTCTACGGTGTGGGCAATCAGCCCCAGCATTTT. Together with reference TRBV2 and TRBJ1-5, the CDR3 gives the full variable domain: EPEVTQTPSHQVTQMGQEVILRCVPISNHLYFYWYRQILGQKVEFLVSFYNNEISEKSEIFDDQFSVERPDGSNFTLKIRSTKLEDSAMYFCASSVYGVGNQPQHFGDGTRLSIL.

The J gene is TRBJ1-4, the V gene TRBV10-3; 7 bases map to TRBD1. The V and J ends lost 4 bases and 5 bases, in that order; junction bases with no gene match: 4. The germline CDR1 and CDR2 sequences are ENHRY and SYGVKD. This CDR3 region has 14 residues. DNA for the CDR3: TGTGCCATCAGTGGTGAGACAGGGAATGAAAAACTGTTTTTT. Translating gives CAISGETGNEKLFF.

The CDR3: CASSLGDTSSYEQYF. The CDR3 DNA reads as TGTGCCAGCAGCTTAGGGGACACCTCTTCCTACGAGCAGTACTTC. V usage is TRBV7-9 and J usage is TRBJ2-7; possible D gene TRBD1, 6 bases. CDR1 is SEHNR and CDR2 is FQNEAQ in the germline V gene (reference sequence). Trimming removed 1 base from V and 1 base from J, with 11 bases in between. The CDR3 is 15 residues long.

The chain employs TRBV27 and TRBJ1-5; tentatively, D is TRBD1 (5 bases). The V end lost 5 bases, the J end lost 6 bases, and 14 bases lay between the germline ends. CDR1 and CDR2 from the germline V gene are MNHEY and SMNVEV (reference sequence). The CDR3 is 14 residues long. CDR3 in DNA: TGTGCCAGCAGTACTCAGGGAGTGAGTCAGCCCCAGCATTTT. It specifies CASSTQGVSQPQHF.

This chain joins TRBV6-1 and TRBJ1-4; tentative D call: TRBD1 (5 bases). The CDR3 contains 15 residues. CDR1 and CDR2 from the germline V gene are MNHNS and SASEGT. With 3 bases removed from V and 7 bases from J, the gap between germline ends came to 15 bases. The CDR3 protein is CASSDNRGGSEKLFF. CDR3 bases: TGTGCCAGCAGTGACAACCGGGGGGGGAGTGAAAAACTGTTTTTT.

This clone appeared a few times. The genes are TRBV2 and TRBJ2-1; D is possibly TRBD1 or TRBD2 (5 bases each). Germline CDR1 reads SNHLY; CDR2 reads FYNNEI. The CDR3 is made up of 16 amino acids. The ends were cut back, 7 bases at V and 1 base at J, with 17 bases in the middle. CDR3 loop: CASTPWGSGSYNEQFF. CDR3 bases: TGTGCCAGCACCCCATGGGGCAGCGGTTCCTACAATGAGCAGTTCTTC.

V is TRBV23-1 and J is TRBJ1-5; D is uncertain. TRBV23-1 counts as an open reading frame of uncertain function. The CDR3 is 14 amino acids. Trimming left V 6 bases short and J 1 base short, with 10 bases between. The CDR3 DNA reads TGCGCCAGCAGCCGCCTATCCAGCAATCAGCCCCAGCATTTT. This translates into CASSRLSSNQPQHF.

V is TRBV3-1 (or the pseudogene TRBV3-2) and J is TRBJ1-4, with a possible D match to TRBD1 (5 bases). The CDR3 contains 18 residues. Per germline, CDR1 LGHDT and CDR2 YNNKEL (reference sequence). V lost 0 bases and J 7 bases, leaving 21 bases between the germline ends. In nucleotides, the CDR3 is TGTGCCAGCAGCCAAGATCGTACAGGACGGGGCTTGGGTGAAAAACTGTTTTTT. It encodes CASSQDRTGRGLGEKLFF.

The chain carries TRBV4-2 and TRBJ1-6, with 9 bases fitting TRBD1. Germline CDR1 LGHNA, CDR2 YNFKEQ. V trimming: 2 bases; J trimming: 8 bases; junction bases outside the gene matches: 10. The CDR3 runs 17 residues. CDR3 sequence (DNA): TGTGCCAGCAGCCAAAGGACAGGGGCGTTTTTGGATTCACCCCTCCACTTT. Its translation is CASSQRTGAFLDSPLHF.

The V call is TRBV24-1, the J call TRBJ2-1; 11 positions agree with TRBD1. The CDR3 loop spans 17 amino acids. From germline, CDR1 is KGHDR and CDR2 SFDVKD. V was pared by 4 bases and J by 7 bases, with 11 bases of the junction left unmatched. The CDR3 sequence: CATSDTPRTGGRNEQFF. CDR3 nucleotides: TGTGCCACCAGTGACACTCCTCGGACAGGGGGCAGGAATGAGCAGTTCTTC.